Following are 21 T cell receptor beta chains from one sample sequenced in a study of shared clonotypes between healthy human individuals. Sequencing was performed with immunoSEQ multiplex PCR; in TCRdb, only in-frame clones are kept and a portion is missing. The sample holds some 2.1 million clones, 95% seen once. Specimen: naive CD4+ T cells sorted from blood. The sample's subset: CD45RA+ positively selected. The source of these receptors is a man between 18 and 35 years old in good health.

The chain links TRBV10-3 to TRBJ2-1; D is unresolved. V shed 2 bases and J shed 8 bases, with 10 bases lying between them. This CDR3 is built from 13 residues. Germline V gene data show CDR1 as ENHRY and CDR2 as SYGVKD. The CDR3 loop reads CAISEDDLDEQFF. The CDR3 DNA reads TGTGCCATCAGTGAGGACGACCTCGATGAGCAGTTCTTC.

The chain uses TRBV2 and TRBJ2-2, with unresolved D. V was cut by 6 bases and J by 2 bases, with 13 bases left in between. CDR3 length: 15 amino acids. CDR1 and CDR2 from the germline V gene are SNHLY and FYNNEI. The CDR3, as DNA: TGTGCCAGCAGGTTGACGGATTCTAACACCGGGGAGCTGTTTTTT. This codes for CASRLTDSNTGELFF. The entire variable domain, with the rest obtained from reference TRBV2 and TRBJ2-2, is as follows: EPEVTQTPSHQVTQMGQEVILRCVPISNHLYFYWYRQILGQKVEFLVSFYNNEISEKSEIFDDQFSVERPDGSNFTLKIRSTKLEDSAMYFCASRLTDSNTGELFFGEGSRLTVL.

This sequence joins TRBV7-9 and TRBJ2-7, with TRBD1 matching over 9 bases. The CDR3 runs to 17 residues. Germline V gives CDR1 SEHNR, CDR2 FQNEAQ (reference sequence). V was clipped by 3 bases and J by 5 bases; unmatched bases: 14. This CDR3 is CASSFRAPGTGTNEQYF. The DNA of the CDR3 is TGTGCCAGCAGCTTTCGCGCACCCGGGACAGGGACCAACGAGCAGTACTTC.

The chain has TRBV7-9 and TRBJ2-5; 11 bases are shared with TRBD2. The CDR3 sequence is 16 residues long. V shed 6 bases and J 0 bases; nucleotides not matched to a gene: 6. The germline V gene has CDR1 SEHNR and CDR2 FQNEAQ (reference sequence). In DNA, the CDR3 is TGTGCCAGCAGTCCGGGACTAGCGGTGTACCAAGAGACCCAGTACTTC. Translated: CASSPGLAVYQETQYF.

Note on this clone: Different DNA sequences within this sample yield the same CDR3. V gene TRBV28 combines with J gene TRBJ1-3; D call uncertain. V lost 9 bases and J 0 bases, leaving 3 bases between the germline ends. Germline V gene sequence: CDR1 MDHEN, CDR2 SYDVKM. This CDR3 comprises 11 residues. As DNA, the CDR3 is TGTGCCAGTACCTCTGGAAACACCATATATTTT. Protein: CASTSGNTIYF.

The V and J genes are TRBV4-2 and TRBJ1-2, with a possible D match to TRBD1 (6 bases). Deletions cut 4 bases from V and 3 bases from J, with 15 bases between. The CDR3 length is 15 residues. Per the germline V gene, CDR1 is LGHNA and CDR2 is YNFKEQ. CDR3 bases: TGTGCCAGCAGCCCAGGACAGACAACTCACTATGGCTACACCTTC. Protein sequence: CASSPGQTTHYGYTF.

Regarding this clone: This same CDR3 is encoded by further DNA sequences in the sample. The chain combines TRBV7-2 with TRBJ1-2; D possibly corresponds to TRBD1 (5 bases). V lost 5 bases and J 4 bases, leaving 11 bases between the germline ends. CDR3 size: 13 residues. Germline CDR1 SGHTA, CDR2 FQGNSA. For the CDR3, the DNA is TGTGCCAGCAGCCGGCCAGGGATCTATGGCTACACCTTC. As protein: CASSRPGIYGYTF.

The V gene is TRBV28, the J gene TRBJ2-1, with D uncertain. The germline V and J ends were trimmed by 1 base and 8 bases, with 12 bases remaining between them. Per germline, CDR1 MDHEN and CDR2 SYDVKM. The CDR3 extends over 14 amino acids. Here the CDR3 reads CASSLSQVTDEQFF. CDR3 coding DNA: TGTGCCAGCAGTTTATCGCAGGTAACCGATGAGCAGTTCTTC.

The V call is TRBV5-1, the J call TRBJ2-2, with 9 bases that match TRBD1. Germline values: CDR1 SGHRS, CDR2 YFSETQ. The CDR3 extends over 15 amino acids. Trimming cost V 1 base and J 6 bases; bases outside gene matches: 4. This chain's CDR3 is CASSLLTGGSGELFF. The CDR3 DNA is TGCGCCAGCAGCTTGTTAACAGGGGGCTCCGGGGAGCTGTTTTTT.

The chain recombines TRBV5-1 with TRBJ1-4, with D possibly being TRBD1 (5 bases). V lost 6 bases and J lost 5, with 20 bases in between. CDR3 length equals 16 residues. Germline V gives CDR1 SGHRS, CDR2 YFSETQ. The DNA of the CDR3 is TGCGCCAGCAAAGTCAGTGGGGCAGGGCCGAATGAAAAACTGTTTTTT. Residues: CASKVSGAGPNEKLFF.

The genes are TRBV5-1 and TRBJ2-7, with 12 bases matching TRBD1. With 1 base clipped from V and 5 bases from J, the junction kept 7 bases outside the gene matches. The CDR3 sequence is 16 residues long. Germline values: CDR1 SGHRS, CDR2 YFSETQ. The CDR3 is CASSLPGQGATHEQYF. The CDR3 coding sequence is TGCGCCAGCAGCTTGCCGGGACAGGGGGCGACCCACGAGCAGTACTTC.

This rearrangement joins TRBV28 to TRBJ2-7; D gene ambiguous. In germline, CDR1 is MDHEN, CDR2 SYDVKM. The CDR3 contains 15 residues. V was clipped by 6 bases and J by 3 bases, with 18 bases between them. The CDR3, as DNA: TGTGCCAGCAGCCCAAGGCACTTCAACCTCTACGAGCAGTACTTC. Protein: CASSPRHFNLYEQYF.

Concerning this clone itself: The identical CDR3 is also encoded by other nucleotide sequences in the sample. The CDR3 reads CASSLDLSYNEQFF. CDR3 nucleotides: TGCGCCAGCAGCTTGGACCTGTCCTACAATGAGCAGTTCTTC. This sequence joins TRBV5-1 and TRBJ2-1, with no clear D. Between the trimmed V and J ends, which lost 0 bases and 1 base, there was a span of 5 bases. Germline CDR1 reads SGHRS; CDR2 reads YFSETQ. The CDR3 is 14 residues long.

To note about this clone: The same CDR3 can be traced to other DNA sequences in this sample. The CDR3 DNA sequence: TGCGCCAGCAGCTTGGACAGGGATGGCTACACCTTC. It is translated as CASSLDRDGYTF. The chain combines TRBV5-1 with TRBJ1-2; possible D gene TRBD1, 6 bases. The length of the CDR3 is 12 residues. Trimming cost V 0 bases and J 6 bases, with 6 bases left between them. CDR1 is SGHRS and CDR2 is YFSETQ in the germline V gene. The variable domain in full, with the rest retrieved from reference TRBV5-1 and TRBJ1-2, is KAGVTQTPRYLIKTRGQQVTLSCSPISGHRSVSWYQQTPGQGLQFLFEYFSETQRNKGNFPGRFSGRQFSNSRSEMNVSTLELGDSALYLCASSLDRDGYTFGSGTRLTVV.

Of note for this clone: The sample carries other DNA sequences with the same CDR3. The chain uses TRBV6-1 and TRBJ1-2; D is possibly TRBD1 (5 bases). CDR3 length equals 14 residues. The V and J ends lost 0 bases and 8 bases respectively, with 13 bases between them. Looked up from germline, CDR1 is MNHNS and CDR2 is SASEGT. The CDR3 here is CASSEALRGDGYTF. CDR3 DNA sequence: TGTGCCAGCAGTGAAGCGCTTCGAGGGGACGGCTACACCTTC.

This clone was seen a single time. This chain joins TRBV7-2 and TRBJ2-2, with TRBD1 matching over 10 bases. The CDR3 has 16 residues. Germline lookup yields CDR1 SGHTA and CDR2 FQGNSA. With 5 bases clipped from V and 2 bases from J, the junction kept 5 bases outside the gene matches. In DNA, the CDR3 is TGTGCCAGCAGCGTGACAGGGGGCTACAACACCGGGGAGCTGTTTTTT. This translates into CASSVTGGYNTGELFF.

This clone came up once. The chain's CDR3 is CASSEGTSALPGANVLTF. As DNA, the CDR3 is TGTGCCAGCAGTGAGGGGACTAGCGCATTGCCTGGGGCCAACGTCCTGACTTTC. The chain uses TRBV2 and TRBJ2-6, with TRBD2 identical over 10 bases. Per the germline V gene, CDR1 is SNHLY and CDR2 is FYNNEI. V dropped 3 bases and J dropped 2; count of bases not matched to a gene: 7. There are 18 residues in the CDR3. The variable domain in full, completed from reference TRBV2 and TRBJ2-6, reads EPEVTQTPSHQVTQMGQEVILRCVPISNHLYFYWYRQILGQKVEFLVSFYNNEISEKSEIFDDQFSVERPDGSNFTLKIRSTKLEDSAMYFCASSEGTSALPGANVLTFGAGSRLTVL.

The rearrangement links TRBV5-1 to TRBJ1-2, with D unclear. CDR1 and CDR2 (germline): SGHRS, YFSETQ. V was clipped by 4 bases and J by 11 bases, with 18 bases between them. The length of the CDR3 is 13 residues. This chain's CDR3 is CASSPVLTMVYTF. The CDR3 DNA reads TGCGCCAGCAGCCCGGTCCTAACTATGGTTTACACCTTC.

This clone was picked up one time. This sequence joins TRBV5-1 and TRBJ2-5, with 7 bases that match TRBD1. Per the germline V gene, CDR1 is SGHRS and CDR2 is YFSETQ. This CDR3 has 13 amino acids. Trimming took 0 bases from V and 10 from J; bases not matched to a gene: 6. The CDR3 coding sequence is TGCGCCAGCAGCTTGGGACAGGGAGTGTTCCAGTACTTC. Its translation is CASSLGQGVFQYF.

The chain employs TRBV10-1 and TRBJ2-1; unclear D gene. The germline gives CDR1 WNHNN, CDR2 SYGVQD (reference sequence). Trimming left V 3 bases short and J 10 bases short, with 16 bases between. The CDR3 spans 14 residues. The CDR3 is CASSDWNTEDEQFF. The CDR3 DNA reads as TGCGCCAGCAGTGATTGGAACACCGAAGACGAGCAGTTCTTC.

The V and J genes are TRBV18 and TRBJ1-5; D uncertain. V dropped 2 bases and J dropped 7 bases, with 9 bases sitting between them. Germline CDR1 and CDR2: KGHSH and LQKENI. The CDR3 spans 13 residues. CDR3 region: CASSPDPKQPQHF. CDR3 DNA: TGTGCCAGCTCACCAGACCCTAAGCAGCCCCAGCATTTT.